This TCR beta chain was sequenced in a study of T cells in Graves' hyperthyroidism and ophthalmopathy. On the study more broadly: Peripheral blood was acquired at first diagnosis, ahead of any therapy whatsoever.

In this sample, this clonotype turned up many times. Its antigen is still unknown. Whole-study results and caveats: Ophthalmopathy prediction by the model preceded onset by a median roughly 6 months. A 13 V-J model separated ophthalmopathy from stable hyperthyroidism.

With duration under 3 months, ophthalmopathy was active: Clinical Activity Score at least 3, NOSPECS at least 4. Germline trimming cut 5 bases from V and 0 bases from J; bases unmatched to any gene: 6. The germline V gene has CDR1 SGHTA and CDR2 FQGTGA. The CDR3 sequence is 15 residues long. Regions amplified from RNA transcripts were the TCR beta CDR3 regions. An initial round of RT-PCR targeting the TCR CDR3 relied on the HTBI primer set. One entry per CDR3 protein, called by TCRdb with MiXCR from the multiplex PCR reads. The sample lists around 500,000 distinct CDR3 sequences, 15% to 20% occurring once.

The rearrangement uses TRBV7-3 and TRBJ2-7; 8 bases fit TRBD1. Sample: blood. The TCR was taken from a woman aged 25 to 39 with Graves' ophthalmopathy. CDR3 protein: CASSLRTGPSYEQYF. CDR3 in DNA: TGTGCCAGCAGCCTGCGGACAGGGCCCTCCTACGAGCAGTACTTC.